A single sample is the source of the 22 T cell receptor beta chains below, sequenced in a study of vaccination and CD4 T cells after COVID-19. Described treatment: approximately 11-day PBMC culture with coronavirus spike peptide pools or control peptides (ViraFEST assay). These TCRs are of unknown antigen specificity. An Oncomine TCR Beta short-read assay was used to sequence the DNA from cultured CD4+ T cells. TCRdb fed the PCR reads into MiXCR, producing one record per CDR3 protein. The sample has under 20,000 distinct CDR3 sequences; roughly 23% are singletons. The sequencing sample was made of cultured CD4+ T cells from blood. These receptors were obtained from a human donor with COVID-19.

This clonotype turned up a few times. The genes are TRBV7-9 and TRBJ1-2, with D tentatively TRBD1 (5 bases). The V end lost 5 bases, the J end lost 3 bases, and 7 bases lay between the germline ends. Per the germline V gene, CDR1 is SEHNR and CDR2 is FQNEAQ (reference sequence). This CDR3 comprises 12 residues. Here the CDR3 reads CASSQTDYGYTF. The CDR3, as DNA: TGTGCCAGCAGCCAGACAGACTATGGCTACACCTTC. Looking up the rest from reference TRBV7-9 and TRBJ1-2 gives the full variable domain: DTGVSQNPRHKITKRGQNVTFRCDPISEHNRLYWYRQTLGQGPEFLTYFQNEAQLEKSRLLSDRFSAERPKGSFSTLEIQRTEQGDSAMYLCASSQTDYGYTFGSGTRLTVV.

The rearrangement joins TRBV7-3 to TRBJ2-6; 7 bases fit TRBD2. V shed 5 bases and J 0 bases; nucleotides not matched to a gene: 7. Germline CDR1 is SGHTA and CDR2 is FQGTGA. This CDR3 has 17 amino acids. The CDR3 DNA reads TGTGCCAGCAGCGGTCTAGCGGACCCCTCTGGGGCCAACGTCCTGACTTTC. Encoded protein: CASSGLADPSGANVLTF.

Concerning this clonotype itself: An end of the junction does not agree with germline; a read error may underlie this. The J gene is TRBJ1-4, the V gene TRBV5-8; TRBD1 is a possible D gene (5 bases). The CDR3 consists of 11 residues. From germline, CDR1 is SGHTS and CDR2 YDEGEE. The CDR3 bases are TGTGCCGGCAGCTATACGGGGGGACTGTTTTTT. Translated: CAGSYTGGLFF.

This rearrangement joins TRBV5-1 to TRBJ2-1; 15 bases map to TRBD2. The J call is doubtful: the DNA matches TRBJ2-7 better. The germline gives CDR1 SGHRS, CDR2 YFSETQ. The CDR3 covers 16 residues. The CDR3 DNA reads TGCGCCAGCAGCTTCGGGACTAGCGGGGGGTACTACGAGCAGTACTTC. Its translation: CASSFGTSGGYYEQYF.

Here the CDR3 DNA reads TGCGCCAGCAGCCAAGCCCCCGACAGGGATAAGAGAGAGACCCAGTACTTC. Translated: CASSQAPDRDKRETQYF. The chain joins TRBV4-1 to TRBJ2-5; 7 bases map to TRBD1. The CDR3 totals 17 residues. The germline gives CDR1 MGHRA, CDR2 YSYEKL. Trimming took 1 base from V and 4 from J; bases not matched to a gene: 12.

This clonotype was counted only a few times. The chain combines TRBV2 with TRBJ1-2; 9 bases are shared with TRBD1. Per the germline V gene, CDR1 is SNHLY and CDR2 is FYNNEI. CDR3 length: 15 residues. V lost 7 bases, J lost 8 bases, and 14 bases stayed unmatched. CDR3 sequence: CASIWGQGPFGGYTF. CDR3 nucleotides: TGTGCCAGCATCTGGGGACAGGGCCCGTTTGGCGGCTACACCTTC.

CDR3 sequence reads: CASSEGANYGYTF. DNA for the CDR3: TGTGCCAGCAGTGAGGGGGCTAACTATGGCTACACCTTC. The J gene is TRBJ1-2, the V gene TRBV6-1, with a tentative D call TRBD1 (5 bases). The CDR3 loop spans 13 amino acids. Trimming took off 3 bases at V and 0 bases at J, with 5 bases between the two ends. Germline lookup yields CDR1 MNHNS and CDR2 SASEGT.

The chain employs TRBV20-1 and TRBJ1-2; tentatively, D is TRBD1 (5 bases). Trimming shortened V by 5 bases and J by 4 bases, and 8 bases separated the two germline ends. CDR1 is DFQATT, CDR2 SNEGSKA, per germline (reference sequence). The CDR3 sequence is 11 residues long. In DNA, the CDR3 is TGCAGTGCTGGACATCCCTATGGCTACACCTTC. Protein product: CSAGHPYGYTF.

The genes are TRBV11-2 and TRBJ2-3, with D tentatively TRBD1 (5 bases). This CDR3 comprises 13 residues. V lost 6 bases to trimming and J lost 6 bases, with 13 bases between them. CDR1 is SGHAT, CDR2 FQNNGV, per germline. CDR3 in amino acids: CASRKLGADTQYF. The DNA for the CDR3 is TGTGCCAGCAGAAAATTAGGGGCGGATACGCAGTATTTT.

The chain carries TRBV19 and TRBJ1-2; D not resolved. Germline V CDR1 and CDR2: LNHDA, SQIVND (reference sequence). The length of the CDR3 is 10 residues. V was shortened by 9 bases and J by 4 bases, with 6 bases between the two germline ends. The CDR3 sequence is CASGPYGYTF. DNA of the CDR3: TGTGCCAGCGGGCCCTATGGCTACACCTTC.

The chain recombines TRBV5-1 with TRBJ2-3; D uncertain. CDR1 is SGHRS, CDR2 YFSETQ, per germline. V was clipped by 3 bases and J by 8 bases, with 10 bases between them. The CDR3 loop spans 12 amino acids. CDR3 DNA: TGCGCCAGCAGCTCGGGCCTGGCTACGCAGTATTTT. Its protein is CASSSGLATQYF.

This clonotype showed up just a few times. The chain uses TRBV11-2 and TRBJ1-6; D is perhaps TRBD1 (5 bases). V was pared by 4 bases and J by 3 bases, with 10 bases between. This CDR3 region has 15 residues. Germline CDR1 reads SGHAT; CDR2 reads FQNNGV. The CDR3 spells CASSYRTFYNSPLHF. DNA for the CDR3: TGTGCCAGCAGCTACAGGACGTTCTATAATTCACCCCTCCACTTT. Complete variable domain (other parts from reference TRBV11-2 and TRBJ1-6): EAGVAQSPRYKIIEKRQSVAFWCNPISGHATLYWYQQILGQGPKLLIQFQNNGVVDDSQLPKDRFSAERLKGVDSTLKIQPAKLEDSAVYLCASSYRTFYNSPLHFGNGTRLTVT.

The chain uses TRBV6-1 and TRBJ1-6, with D hard to call. The CDR3 length is 16 residues. Trimming stripped 7 bases from V and 10 bases from J, with 23 bases between. From germline, CDR1 is MNHNS and CDR2 SASEGT. The CDR3 nucleotides are TGTGCCAGCACAAGAGCGACAAGAGAGGTGGGATCACCCCTCCACTTT. Translating it yields CASTRATREVGSPLHF.

This rearrangement joins TRBV2 to TRBJ2-6, with a weak D call TRBD2 (5 bases). With 3 bases removed from V and 1 base from J, the gap between germline ends came to 7 bases. Germline V CDR1 and CDR2: SNHLY, FYNNEI. This CDR3 comprises 15 residues. In DNA form, the CDR3 reads TGTGCCAGCAGTGAGAGGGATTCTGGGGCCAACGTCCTGACTTTC. As protein: CASSERDSGANVLTF.

The chain carries TRBV5-6 and TRBJ1-5; tentative D call: TRBD1 (5 bases). Germline CDR1 reads SGHDT; CDR2 reads YYEEEE. The CDR3 runs 13 residues. The V end lost 0 bases, the J end lost 6 bases, and 7 bases lay between the germline ends. The CDR3 loop reads CASSLVGVQPQHF. CDR3 DNA: TGTGCCAGCAGCTTGGTGGGGGTTCAGCCCCAGCATTTT. Combining the CDR3 with reference TRBV5-6 and TRBJ1-5 gives the whole variable domain DAGVTQSPTHLIKTRGQQVTLRCSPKSGHDTVSWYQQALGQGPQFIFQYYEEEERQRGNFPDRFSGHQFPNYSSELNVNALLLGDSALYLCASSLVGVQPQHFGDGTRLSIL.

The sample holds a few counts of this clonotype. This rearrangement joins TRBV29-1 to TRBJ2-3; TRBD2 matches 12 bases. V was clipped by 7 bases and J by 5 bases; unmatched bases: 4. Germline V gene lookup returns CDR1 SQVTM and CDR2 ANQGSEA. This CDR3 has 13 residues. Here the CDR3 reads CSASGGAEDTQYF. CDR3 coding DNA: TGCAGCGCTAGCGGGGGGGCCGAAGATACGCAGTATTTT.

The CDR3 is CSARGLAGGPDTQYF. In DNA form, the CDR3 reads TGCAGTGCTAGAGGTCTAGCGGGGGGGCCAGATACGCAGTATTTT. The chain has TRBV20-1 and TRBJ2-3; 12 bases align to TRBD2. This CDR3 spans 15 amino acids. Germline trimming cut 1 base from V and 4 bases from J; bases unmatched to any gene: 3. The germline gives CDR1 DFQATT, CDR2 SNEGSKA (reference sequence).

The CDR3 DNA reads as TGTGCCAGCAGCTTAGGAGACAATCAGCCCCAGCATTTT. The encoded protein is CASSLGDNQPQHF. The rearrangement uses TRBV11-1 and TRBJ1-5; no reliable D call. This CDR3 spans 13 amino acids. Trimming stripped 1 base from V and 3 bases from J, with 4 bases between. The germline CDR1 and CDR2 sequences are SGHAT and FQDESV (reference sequence).

This clonotype has more than one count but fewer than ten. The chain couples TRBV12-3 or TRBV12-4 to TRBJ1-5; D unresolved. V was clipped by 6 bases and J by 8 bases, with 17 bases between them. The CDR3 spans 14 residues. The CDR3 loop reads CASSPGGISEPQHF. The CDR3 DNA follows: TGTGCCAGCAGCCCGGGCGGGATTTCGGAGCCCCAGCATTTT.

This clonotype appeared a few times. V gene TRBV4-1 combines with J gene TRBJ2-7; D tentatively fits TRBD1 or TRBD2 (5 bases each). Deletions cut 1 base from V and 2 bases from J, with 18 bases between. This CDR3 is 17 amino acids long. The germline CDR1 and CDR2 sequences are MGHRA and YSYEKL. The CDR3 DNA follows: TGCGCCAGCAGCCAAGTTCGTTCGGGGACCGGACCCTACGAGCAGTACTTC. Protein sequence: CASSQVRSGTGPYEQYF.

The chain employs TRBV11-3 and TRBJ1-3; 7 bases are shared with TRBD1. Losses at the gene ends were 5 bases for V and 0 bases for J; bases not matched to a gene: 4. The CDR3 sequence is 15 residues long. Germline V gives CDR1 SGHNT, CDR2 YENEEA. CDR3 sequence reads: CASSRQGSSGNTIYF. The CDR3 DNA follows: TGTGCCAGCAGCCGACAGGGATCCTCTGGAAACACCATATATTTT.

This chain joins TRBV10-2 and TRBJ2-5, with 9 bases lining up with TRBD2. CDR1 and CDR2 (germline): WSHSY, SAAADI. V dropped 0 bases and J dropped 10; count of bases not matched to a gene: 6. The CDR3 is 14 amino acids. The CDR3 is CASSESARGGNQYF. In nucleotides, the CDR3 is TGCGCCAGCAGTGAGTCGGCGCGGGGGGGCAACCAGTACTTC.